These 27 T cell receptor beta chains share one sample of origin, sequenced in a study of CXCR3-negative and CXCR3-positive naive CD8 T cells. General study points: Hydrophobicity was higher for TRB CDR3s found in CXCR3-positive naive cells than in CXCR3-negative naive cells.

Their recognized antigens are unknown. The libraries of TRB cDNA were prepared using 5' RACE with UMI labels. TCRdb derives one entry per CDR3 protein from the 5' RACE reads, leaving out DNA. Recorded for this sample: roughly 60,000 distinct CDR3 sequences. Sequenced sample: naive CXCR3+ CD8+ T cells from blood. Subset denoted: CD45RO-CCR7+CD27+CD95- naive CD8+ T cells expressing CXCR3 (TNR3+). The receptor source for this set is a human donor in good health. Some clones in this sample may be carry-over from other donors' samples.

The chain combines TRBV10-3 with TRBJ2-7; TCRdb indicates TRBD1, and absent DNA this call remains unverified. The CDR3 covers 14 residues. The V gene's germline CDR1 is ENHRY and CDR2 SYGVKD. This CDR3 is CAISETGSAYEQYF.

The J gene is TRBJ1-5, the V gene TRBV12-3 or TRBV12-4; the TRBD1 assignment by TCRdb is unverifiable without DNA. The CDR3 sequence is 15 residues long. CDR3 residues: CASSFGGKSNQPQHF.

This sequence joins TRBV6-5 and TRBJ2-7; no DNA is available, so the TRBD2 call from TCRdb remains unchecked. The CDR3 spans 14 residues. CDR1 is MNHEY and CDR2 is SVGAGI in the germline V gene. CDR3 loop: CASSSGTVFYEQYF.

The CDR3 is CASSEYSRGYGYTF. The gene calls are TRBV25-1 and TRBJ1-2; TCRdb designates TRBD1, a call that cannot be tested without DNA. There are 14 residues in the CDR3. Germline V lookup: CDR1 MGHDK, CDR2 SYGVNS.

V gene TRBV20-1 combines with J gene TRBJ2-2. CDR1 is DFQATT, CDR2 SNEGSKA, per germline (reference sequence). The CDR3 consists of 13 residues. The CDR3 sequence is CSAREVGTGELFF.

The chain has TRBV5-1 and TRBJ2-1; the TCRdb call, TRBD2, lacks DNA for checking. This CDR3 is 15 amino acids long. Germline CDR1 SGHRS, CDR2 YFSETQ. CDR3 residues: CASSRTSGLYNEQFF. Full variable domain (outside the CDR3, taken from reference TRBV5-1 and TRBJ2-1): KAGVTQTPRYLIKTRGQQVTLSCSPISGHRSVSWYQQTPGQGLQFLFEYFSETQRNKGNFPGRFSGRQFSNSRSEMNVSTLELGDSALYLCASSRTSGLYNEQFFGPGTRLTVL.

The chain has TRBV5-4 and TRBJ2-2; TCRdb proposes TRBD1, but this gene call is untestable without DNA. The CDR3 covers 17 residues. CDR1 and CDR2 (germline): SGHNT, YYREEE (reference sequence). CDR3 in amino acids: CASSFYPGTGEGGELFF.

The genes are TRBV12-3 or TRBV12-4 and TRBJ2-3; TCRdb proposes TRBD1, but this gene call is untestable without DNA. The CDR3 length is 17 residues. The CDR3 loop is CASSLVSQGPNTDTQYF.

This chain connects TRBV7-8 to TRBJ2-1. Germline CDR1 SGHVS, CDR2 FQNEAQ. This CDR3 has 15 residues. The CDR3: CASSLALSSYNEQFF.

The chain joins TRBV7-8 to TRBJ1-2; TCRdb returns TRBD1, unconfirmable since there is no DNA. This CDR3 spans 15 amino acids. Looked up from germline, CDR1 is SGHVS and CDR2 is FQNEAQ. The CDR3 here is CASSFTGEANYGYTF.

This rearrangement joins TRBV7-3 to TRBJ2-1; with no DNA, the TCRdb D assignment of TRBD1 cannot be verified. Germline CDR1 and CDR2: SGHTA and FQGTGA. CDR3 length equals 15 residues. This CDR3 reads CASSPWDGGGDEQFF. The whole variable domain, filled in from reference TRBV7-3 and TRBJ2-1, reads GAGVSQTPSNKVTEKGKYVELRCDPISGHTALYWYRQSLGQGPEFLIYFQGTGAADDSGLPNDRFFAVRPEGSVSTLKIQRTERGDSAVYLCASSPWDGGGDEQFFGPGTRLTVL.

This rearrangement joins TRBV6-5 to TRBJ2-7. The CDR3 is 14 residues long. Germline CDR1 and CDR2: MNHEY and SVGAGI. CDR3 residues: CACTSKQPFYEQYF.

This sequence joins TRBV13 and TRBJ2-7; TCRdb outputs TRBD1, but without DNA this stays unchecked. The CDR3 loop spans 15 amino acids. Germline V CDR1 and CDR2: PRHDT, FYEKMQ (reference sequence). CDR3 in amino acids: CASSLGPRGRYEQYF. Based on the CDR3 plus reference TRBV13 and TRBJ2-7, the full variable domain is AAGVIQSPRHLIKEKRETATLKCYPIPRHDTVYWYQQGPGQDPQFLISFYEKMQSDKGSIPDRFSAQQFSDYHSELNMSSLELGDSALYFCASSLGPRGRYEQYFGPGTRLTVT.

This rearrangement joins TRBV28 to TRBJ2-2; with no DNA, the TCRdb D assignment of TRBD1 cannot be verified. The CDR3 contains 18 residues. Germline lookup yields CDR1 MDHEN and CDR2 SYDVKM. The CDR3 region is CASSFPRWWTTNTGELFF. Based on the CDR3 plus reference TRBV28 and TRBJ2-2, the full variable domain is DVKVTQSSRYLVKRTGEKVFLECVQDMDHENMFWYRQDPGLGLRLIYFSYDVKMKEKGDIPEGYSVSREKKERFSLILESASTNQTSMYLCASSFPRWWTTNTGELFFGEGSRLTVL.

V and J are TRBV7-9 and TRBJ1-6; TCRdb selects TRBD1, and the lack of DNA leaves this call unchecked. This CDR3 is built from 18 residues. Germline lookup yields CDR1 SEHNR and CDR2 FQNEAQ (reference sequence). CDR3 in amino acids: CASSLRDPGVPYNSPLHF.

The J gene is TRBJ1-2, the V gene TRBV4-1; TCRdb's assignment of TRBD1 cannot be checked, as there is no DNA. This CDR3 comprises 15 residues. Germline CDR1 reads MGHRA; CDR2 reads YSYEKL. The CDR3 loop is CASSQVGTVAYGYTF.

The rearrangement uses TRBV5-1 and TRBJ2-7. There are 12 residues in the CDR3. Germline V gives CDR1 SGHRS, CDR2 YFSETQ. CDR3 residues: CASRSFASEQYF.

The rearrangement links TRBV29-1 to TRBJ1-1; with no DNA, the TCRdb D assignment of TRBD1 cannot be verified. The germline V gene encodes CDR1 SQVTM and CDR2 ANQGSEA. The CDR3 is made up of 13 amino acids. CDR3 in amino acids: CSVEGQGGTEAFF. Variable domain in full (rest from reference TRBV29-1 and TRBJ1-1): SAVISQKPSRDICQRGTSLTIQCQVDSQVTMMFWYRQQPGQSLTLIATANQGSEATYESGFVIDKFPISRPNLTFSTLTVSNMSPEDSSIYLCSVEGQGGTEAFFGQGTRLTVV.

The genes are TRBV21-1 and TRBJ1-2; TCRdb proposes TRBD1, but this gene call is untestable without DNA. TRBV21-1 is designated a pseudogene. The CDR3 totals 13 residues. CDR3 region: CASSPRRGRGYTF.

This CDR3 reads CSATQGQGVSTDTQYF. The genes are TRBV20-1 and TRBJ2-3; TCRdb's D call, TRBD1, is unchecked because there is no DNA. This CDR3 comprises 16 residues. Germline CDR1 reads DFQATT; CDR2 reads SNEGSKA (reference sequence).

The rearrangement links TRBV20-1 to TRBJ1-6; TCRdb's D call, TRBD1, is unchecked because there is no DNA. This CDR3 is built from 12 residues. CDR1 is DFQATT and CDR2 is SNEGSKA in the germline V gene (reference sequence). CDR3 amino acids: CSAPDTGSPLHF.

This chain links TRBV20-1 with TRBJ1-1. Per the germline V gene, CDR1 is DFQATT and CDR2 is SNEGSKA (reference sequence). This CDR3 has 13 residues. CDR3 sequence reads: CSASSGGATEAFF.

The chain couples TRBV7-6 to TRBJ2-2; TCRdb's D call, TRBD1, is unchecked because there is no DNA. Looked up from germline, CDR1 is SGHVS and CDR2 is FNYEAQ. CDR3 length equals 15 residues. CDR3 amino acids: CASSSPGQGAGELFF. Using reference TRBV7-6 and TRBJ2-2 for the parts outside the CDR3, the full variable domain is GAGVSQSPRYKVTKRGQDVALRCDPISGHVSLYWYRQALGQGPEFLTYFNYEAQQDKSGLPNDRFSAERPEGSISTLTIQRTEQRDSAMYRCASSSPGQGAGELFFGEGSRLTVL.

The CDR3 sequence is CASSKTGGSYEQYF. The V call is TRBV25-1, the J call TRBJ2-7. CDR1 is MGHDK, CDR2 SYGVNS, per germline. The CDR3 loop spans 14 amino acids.

V and J are TRBV7-8 and TRBJ2-5; TCRdb names TRBD1, which stays unverified in the absence of DNA. This CDR3 has 15 amino acids. Germline CDR1 is SGHVS and CDR2 is FQNEAQ. The CDR3 here is CASNLAGGPQETQYF.

This chain links TRBV7-9 with TRBJ1-1; no DNA is available, so the TRBD1 call from TCRdb remains unchecked. This CDR3 has 11 amino acids. Germline V gene lookup returns CDR1 SEHNR and CDR2 FQNEAQ (reference sequence). The CDR3 region is CASTPAGEAFF.

The chain links TRBV23-1 to TRBJ1-2; the TCRdb call, TRBD1, lacks DNA for checking. TRBV23-1 is an open reading frame, and its role is uncertain. This CDR3 has 17 amino acids. The CDR3 sequence is CASSQGTGGPINYGYTF.